In its sample, the clone carrying this T cell receptor (beta chain) was seen a few times. The antigen is not known. The sample comes from a study of cytomegalovirus exposure and HLA in healthy donors. Whole-study context: It was reported in a later analysis that the same platform had been used for the 120 validation repertoires as for the 550 to 700 first-cohort repertoires. Study-level points and caveats: TCR sequences were mostly rare, though some public TCRs occurred in many donors. Reports indicated that the classifier achieved high specificity and sensitivity in diagnosing cytomegalovirus status.

The germline gives CDR1 SGDLS, CDR2 YYNGEE. V dropped 0 bases and J dropped 6; count of bases not matched to a gene: 6. This CDR3 has 15 amino acids. Only in-frame clones appear in the TCRdb table, and some are missing; sequencing was by immunoSEQ multiplex PCR. The table has roughly 300,000 clones, 87% seen once. The chain recombines TRBV9 with TRBJ2-7; TRBD2 aligns across 10 bases. The sample consisted of PBMCs. This TCR was recovered from a woman in her 30s in good health and CMV-seropositive. CDR3 residues: CASSVEASGSLEQYF. In nucleotides, the CDR3 is TGTGCCAGCAGCGTAGAGGCTAGCGGGAGCCTCGAGCAGTACTTC.